This TCR beta chain was observed in a study of chemoradiotherapy in HPV16-positive cancers. The overall study: Functional T-cell assays on a couple of HPV16-positive patients' cells defined candidate HPV-specific clones and common TCR motifs. General observations from the study: Candidate HPV-specific clones and E7-related TCR motifs grew in tumor during treatment.

Over chemoradiotherapy, repertoires were sampled more than once. Profiled with immunoSEQ multiplex PCR; TCRdb holds only in-frame clones, not every one. The table shows about 8,000 clones, with 70% to 90% occurring only once. With regard to this clone: Its antigen is unidentified.

The CDR3 runs to 14 residues. The germline CDR1 and CDR2 sequences are SGHAT and FQNNGV. V lost 5 bases and J lost 6, with 16 bases in between. The chain uses TRBV11-2 and TRBJ1-1; D is possibly TRBD1 (5 bases). The sample consisted of tumor tissue, taken from a patient who underwent chemoradiotherapy. This clonotype was obtained from a human donor with HPV-associated anogenital cancer. This chain's CDR3 is CASSITLRGAEAFF. The CDR3 DNA reads TGTGCCAGCAGCATCACCCTCCGGGGGGCTGAAGCTTTCTTT.